This T cell receptor beta chain was identified in a study of cytomegalovirus exposure and HLA in healthy donors. Whole-study results and caveats: Most of the TCR beta V segments (in an earlier analysis) were productive either about 87% or about 30% of the time. A later analysis reportedly found fewer N-insertions in an Asian-associated ancestry cluster than the roughly 670-donor mean.

Points on this clone: The antigen is unknown.

V was shortened by 0 bases and J by 13 bases, with 14 bases between the two germline ends. The V gene's germline CDR1 is SGHDT and CDR2 YYEEEE. This CDR3 has 13 amino acids. Researchers ran the PCR with 60 Vbeta and 13 Jbeta primers. Clones were read by immunoSEQ multiplex PCR, and TCRdb kept only the in-frame ones, dropping some. The sample shows 140,000 or so clones, about 70% of them seen only once. This clonotype was obtained from a woman between 40 and 55 years old in good health and CMV-seronegative. The chain has TRBV5-6 and TRBJ2-1; perhaps TRBD2 as D (5 bases). The sequencing sample was made of PBMCs. As DNA, the CDR3 is TGTGCCAGCAGCTTGGCTTTAGCGTTAGATCAGTTCTTC. Amino acid sequence: CASSLALALDQFF.